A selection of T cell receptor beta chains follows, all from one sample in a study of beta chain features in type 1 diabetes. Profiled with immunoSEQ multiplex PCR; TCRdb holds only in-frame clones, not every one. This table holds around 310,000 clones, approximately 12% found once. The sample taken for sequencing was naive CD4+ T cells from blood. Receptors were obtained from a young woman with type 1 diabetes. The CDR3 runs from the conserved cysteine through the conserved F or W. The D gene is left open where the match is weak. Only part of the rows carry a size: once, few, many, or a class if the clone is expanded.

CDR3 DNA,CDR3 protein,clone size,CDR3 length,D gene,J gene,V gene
TGTGCCAGCAGTAAGCCAGGGGTATTGGCCTATGGCTACACCTTC,CASSKPGVLAYGYTF,.,15,.,TRBJ1-2,TRBV6-5
TGTGCCAGTACCGTAAGCCCACAGGGCCAAGAGACCCAGTACTTC,CASTVSPQGQETQYF,few,15,.,TRBJ2-5,TRBV19
TGTGCCAGCAGCTTAGCGGGTGACAAAAGCATTCAGTACTTC,CASSLAGDKSIQYF,few,14,.,TRBJ2-4,TRBV7-2
TGTGCCAGCAGCTTGATCTTCGCATACAGGGGGGAGAACACTGAAGCTTTCTTT,CASSLIFAYRGENTEAFF,.,18,TRBD1,TRBJ1-1,TRBV7-8
TGTGCCAGCAGCTTCCGACAGGGAGCGGCTAATGAAAAACTGTTTTTT,CASSFRQGAANEKLFF,.,16,TRBD1,TRBJ1-4,TRBV7-2
TGTGCCACCAGCAGAGATCCGACTAGCGGCTCCTACGAGCAGTACTTC,CATSRDPTSGSYEQYF,.,16,TRBD2,TRBJ2-7,TRBV15
TGTGCCAGCAGCCCCCTGACAGGGAGCACAGATACGCAGTATTTT,CASSPLTGSTDTQYF,few,15,TRBD1,TRBJ2-3,TRBV6-5
TGTGCCAGCAGCGTAGAGGCTAGCGGTGGGGGGCAGTTCTTC,CASSVEASGGGQFF,few,14,TRBD2,TRBJ2-1,TRBV9
TGTGCCAGCAGTGAAATCATAAGTGATCTGCGGGCTTTCTTT,CASSEIISDLRAFF,.,14,.,TRBJ1-1,TRBV2
TGTGCCACCAGCAGGATAGCGGGAGTTTCCTACAATGAGCAGTTCTTC,CATSRIAGVSYNEQFF,.,16,TRBD2,TRBJ2-1,TRBV15
TGCGCCAGCAGCCAGGCTAGCGGGAGGTTGAGGGAGCAGTTCTTC,CASSQASGRLREQFF,.,15,TRBD2,TRBJ2-1,TRBV4-3
TGTGCCAGCAGCGTAGGCGGAAAGGCCTATGGCTACACCTTC,CASSVGGKAYGYTF,few,14,.,TRBJ1-2,TRBV9
TGTGCCAGCAAGAGGGAGAACACTGAAGCTTTCTTT,CASKRENTEAFF,.,12,.,TRBJ1-1,TRBV11-2
TGTGCCAGCAGCCCGAATGTAGCGGGAGAAGGGTTTAGCGGGGAGCTGTTTTTT,CASSPNVAGEGFSGELFF,few,18,TRBD2,TRBJ2-2,TRBV4-2
TGTGCCAGCAGCTTGGGGACTAGCGGGTCGAATGAGCAGTTCTTC,CASSLGTSGSNEQFF,.,15,TRBD2,TRBJ2-1,TRBV5-4
TGTGCCAGTAGTCCCCTGGGAGTTGGCTATGGCTACACCTTC,CASSPLGVGYGYTF,few,14,.,TRBJ1-2,TRBV19
TGTGCCAGCAGGTCCCTAGCGGGAGGGAGGAATGAGCAGTTCTTC,CASRSLAGGRNEQFF,.,15,TRBD2,TRBJ2-1,TRBV2
TGTGCCAGCAGTCCCGCTAAGTCGGGAACTAATGAAAAACTGTTTTTT,CASSPAKSGTNEKLFF,few,16,.,TRBJ1-4,TRBV28
TGTGCCAGCAGTGTCATTCCAGGGGGTGACACTGAAGCTTTCTTT,CASSVIPGGDTEAFF,few,15,TRBD1,TRBJ1-1,TRBV6-1
TGTGCCAGCAGGGCCCCGACTAGCGGGTTCCACAATGAGCAGTTCTTC,CASRAPTSGFHNEQFF,few,16,TRBD2,TRBJ2-1,TRBV28
TGTGCCATCAGTGAGTCTCGTCAGGGACTAGGCTACACCTTC,CAISESRQGLGYTF,few,14,.,TRBJ1-2,TRBV10-3
TGTGCCAGCAGGCCCACAGGGTCCTCCTACAATGAGCAGTTCTTC,CASRPTGSSYNEQFF,few,15,.,TRBJ2-1,TRBV9
TGTGCCAGTAGTATAGGACGACGGAGGAGCTCCTACAATGAGCAGTTCTTC,CASSIGRRRSSYNEQFF,few,17,.,TRBJ2-1,TRBV19
TGCGCCAGCAGTGGCTCCCGGGACAGAGACGAGCAGTACTTC,CASSGSRDRDEQYF,few,14,TRBD1,TRBJ2-7,TRBV10-2
TGTGCCAGCCGTTCTCAGGCCGATACGCAGTATTTT,CASRSQADTQYF,.,12,.,TRBJ2-3,TRBV2
TGTGCCAGTAGTAGGGGGGGAGGCACTGAAGCTTTCTTT,CASSRGGGTEAFF,few,13,.,TRBJ1-1,TRBV19
TGTGCCAGCAGCTTAATAGCGGGAGGATCATACGAGCAGTACTTC,CASSLIAGGSYEQYF,few,15,TRBD2,TRBJ2-7,TRBV7-9
TGTGCCAGCGCGGGACAGGACGCCTACGAGCAGTACTTC,CASAGQDAYEQYF,few,13,TRBD1,TRBJ2-7,TRBV6-5
TGTGCCAGCCGGACTGTTATGTTGAACACTGAAGCTTTCTTT,CASRTVMLNTEAFF,few,14,.,TRBJ1-1,TRBV7-2
TGTGCCAGCAGTGCAGAGGCGAGGGAGACCCAGTACTTC,CASSAEARETQYF,.,13,.,TRBJ2-5,TRBV6-5
TGCGCCAGCAGCCAAGATAGCGGGCTAGCGGGATGGGCCCCTAGCACAGATACGCAGTATTTT,CASSQDSGLAGWAPSTDTQYF,.,21,TRBD2,TRBJ2-3,TRBV4-1
TGTGCCAGCAGCGCGACAGGGAATCAGCCCCAGCATTTT,CASSATGNQPQHF,.,13,TRBD1,TRBJ1-5,TRBV9
TGTGCCAGCAGCTCCGAACGGACAGGGGGTGGCTACACCTTC,CASSSERTGGGYTF,few,14,TRBD1,TRBJ1-2,TRBV11-3
TGTGCCAGCAGCCCTAGCAGCAATCAGCCCCAGCATTTT,CASSPSSNQPQHF,few,13,.,TRBJ1-5,TRBV7-2
TGTGCCAGCTCACCAGGGGCCGTTAGCACAGATACGCAGTATTTT,CASSPGAVSTDTQYF,few,15,.,TRBJ2-3,TRBV18
TGTGCCAGCAGCCAAGGAGACGGGACTAGCGGGTCGTACGAGCAGTACTTC,CASSQGDGTSGSYEQYF,few,17,TRBD2,TRBJ2-7,TRBV4-2
TGTGCCAGCAGCCCCAGCGGGAGAAATCCCTACGAGCAGTACTTC,CASSPSGRNPYEQYF,.,15,TRBD2,TRBJ2-7,TRBV4-2
TGTGCCAGCAGCGTAGATCTAGCGGGGATCACAGATACGCAGTATTTT,CASSVDLAGITDTQYF,.,16,TRBD2,TRBJ2-3,TRBV9
TGTGCCAGCAGCCCCCGTCTCCTGTGGGGGCACTACGAGCAGTACTTC,CASSPRLLWGHYEQYF,few,16,.,TRBJ2-7,TRBV7-2
TGTGCCAGCTCACCAGGGAGGGATGAGCAGTTCTTC,CASSPGRDEQFF,.,12,TRBD2,TRBJ2-1,TRBV18
TGTGCCTGGAGTATCGGACAGGGATTTACTGAAGCTTTCTTT,CAWSIGQGFTEAFF,.,14,TRBD1,TRBJ1-1,TRBV30
TGTGCCAGCAGATTGGGGGGGGACATTCAGTACTTC,CASRLGGDIQYF,.,12,TRBD2,TRBJ2-4,TRBV2
TGTGCCAGCAGGCACTCCGGGAGCACAGATACGCAGTATTTT,CASRHSGSTDTQYF,few,14,.,TRBJ2-3,TRBV11-3
TGTGCCAGCAGCTCCCGAGAGGGCAATCAGCCCCAGCATTTT,CASSSREGNQPQHF,.,14,.,TRBJ1-5,TRBV4-2
TGCAGTGCTAGTCGGGGTTTCTTT,CSASRGFF,.,8,.,TRBJ1-1,TRBV20-1
TGTGCCATCAGTGAGTCGGGAGAGGTTAGGATCTTC,CAISESGEVRIF,few,12,.,TRBJ2-1,TRBV10-3
TGTGCCAGCAGTGGATGGCTGGGGGGGGGATTGGACGAGCAGTACTTC,CASSGWLGGGLDEQYF,few,16,TRBD2,TRBJ2-7,TRBV25-1
TGTGCCTGGAGTCCCACCACATTGAACACTGAAGCTTTCTTT,CAWSPTTLNTEAFF,few,14,.,TRBJ1-1,TRBV30
TGTGCCAGCAGCTTATCGGAGGGGGGGGTGAGGACCCAGTACTTC,CASSLSEGGVRTQYF,.,15,.,TRBJ2-5,TRBV11-2
TGCGCCAGCAGCTTGTTGGCGGGGGTTCCTAACTATGGCTACACCTTC,CASSLLAGVPNYGYTF,.,16,.,TRBJ1-2,TRBV5-1
TGTGCCTGGAGTGCCGGGACTGGGGCCAACGTCCTGACTTTC,CAWSAGTGANVLTF,.,14,.,TRBJ2-6,TRBV30
TGTGCCAGCAGTCCGTGGGCCGGGGGCACTGAAGCTTTCTTT,CASSPWAGGTEAFF,.,14,.,TRBJ1-1,TRBV2
TGTGCCAGCTCACCCAGGGGATCGAACACCGGGGAGCTGTTTTTT,CASSPRGSNTGELFF,.,15,.,TRBJ2-2,TRBV18
TGTGCCAGCAGCCCCAATTGGGCGGGAGGAAATTATGAGCAGTTCTTC,CASSPNWAGGNYEQFF,.,16,TRBD2,TRBJ2-1,TRBV9